A single sample gave rise to the 14 T cell receptor beta chains below, sequenced in a study of blood T cell repertoires in COVID-19. Sequencing was performed with immunoSEQ multiplex PCR; in TCRdb, only in-frame clones are kept and a portion is missing. The data hold 300,000 to 400,000 clones, with around 84% observed a single time. Sequencing was carried out using peripheral blood. The receptors were gathered from a human donor in a cohort sampled during active COVID-19.

The CDR3: CASSSHRDSYEQYF. The CDR3 DNA follows: TGTGCCAGCAGCTCCCACAGGGACTCCTACGAGCAGTACTTC. The J gene is TRBJ2-7, the V gene TRBV11-1; D perhaps matches TRBD1 (6 bases). CDR3 length: 14 amino acids. V was cut by 4 bases and J by 0 bases, with 10 bases left in between. Germline CDR1 is SGHAT and CDR2 is FQDESV (reference sequence).

The genes are TRBV7-9 and TRBJ2-7, with 10 nucleotides matching TRBD2. This CDR3 comprises 14 residues. With 3 bases clipped from V and 5 bases from J, the junction kept 4 bases outside the gene matches. Germline CDR1 and CDR2: SEHNR and FQNEAQ (reference sequence). The CDR3: CASSLTSGRNEQYF. In DNA, the CDR3 is TGTGCCAGCAGCTTGACTAGCGGGCGCAACGAGCAGTACTTC. Full variable domain (missing parts from reference TRBV7-9 and TRBJ2-7): DTGVSQNPRHKITKRGQNVTFRCDPISEHNRLYWYRQTLGQGPEFLTYFQNEAQLEKSRLLSDRFSAERPKGSFSTLEIQRTEQGDSAMYLCASSLTSGRNEQYFGPGTRLTVT.

The chain has TRBV15 and TRBJ2-7, with TRBD2 matching 7 bases. J gave up 6 bases and V 0 bases, and 2 bases lay outside the gene matches. This CDR3 is built from 13 residues. Germline V CDR1 and CDR2: LNHNV, YYDKDF (reference sequence). CDR3 DNA: TGTGCCACCAGCAGAGACAGGGAGGGCGAGCAGTACTTC. Protein: CATSRDREGEQYF. The variable domain in full, with the rest retrieved from reference TRBV15 and TRBJ2-7, is DAMVIQNPRYQVTQFGKPVTLSCSQTLNHNVMYWYQQKSSQAPKLLFHYYDKDFNNEADTPDNFQSRRPNTSFCFLDIRSPGLGDTAMYLCATSRDREGEQYFGPGTRLTVT.

The chain couples TRBV2 to TRBJ2-3, with 9 bases that match TRBD2. This CDR3 has 15 residues. Germline V gene lookup returns CDR1 SNHLY and CDR2 FYNNEI. V dropped 7 bases and J dropped 1; count of bases not matched to a gene: 6. The CDR3 loop is CASIRTSEGTDTQYF. CDR3 coding DNA: TGTGCCAGCATCCGGACTAGCGAGGGCACAGATACGCAGTATTTT.

V is TRBV15 and J is TRBJ2-1; 8 bases match TRBD2. Germline loops: CDR1 LNHNV, CDR2 YYDKDF (reference sequence). The J segment lost 3 bases and the V segment lost 5 bases, leaving 12 bases of the junction unmatched. The length of the CDR3 is 17 residues. Written as DNA, the CDR3 is TGTGCCACCAGCCCCCAAGGAGCGGGAGACATCTACAATGAGCAGTTCTTC. Translation: CATSPQGAGDIYNEQFF.

V is TRBV7-8 and J is TRBJ1-6; weak D call: TRBD1 (5 bases). This CDR3 has 16 residues. Deletions cut 5 bases from V and 0 bases from J, with 11 bases between. Germline V gene sequence: CDR1 SGHVS, CDR2 FQNEAQ. The CDR3 DNA is TGTGCCAGCAGCCACCCAGGGCGCTCCTATAATTCACCCCTCCACTTT. Its translation is CASSHPGRSYNSPLHF.

As DNA, the CDR3 is TGTGCCAGCTCACCACACTTGAACACTGAAGCTTTCTTT. As protein: CASSPHLNTEAFF. This sequence joins TRBV18 and TRBJ1-1; no reliable D call. The length of the CDR3 is 13 residues. Trimming took 1 base from V and 0 from J, leaving 3 bases between them. Germline V gives CDR1 KGHSH, CDR2 LQKENI.

V and J are TRBV19 and TRBJ2-6, with 9 positions matching TRBD1. V lost 6 bases and J lost 3; bases outside the gene matches: 9. There are 17 residues in the CDR3. Germline V CDR1 and CDR2: LNHDA, SQIVND (reference sequence). The CDR3 nucleotides are TGTGCCAGTAGGCCGGGACAGGGAATCGTTGGGGCCAACGTCCTGACTTTC. Its protein product is CASRPGQGIVGANVLTF.

A single count supports this clone. This chain links TRBV9 with TRBJ1-2; 7 positions agree with TRBD1. Losses at the gene ends were 2 bases for V and 8 bases for J; bases not matched to a gene: 12. The CDR3 runs 15 residues. Looked up from germline, CDR1 is SGDLS and CDR2 is YYNGEE. CDR3 protein: CASSVDRDPLGGYTF. CDR3 bases: TGTGCCAGCAGCGTTGACAGGGACCCTCTGGGGGGCTACACCTTC.

This sequence joins TRBV4-2 and TRBJ2-7, with D possibly being TRBD2 (6 bases). The CDR3 contains 15 residues. Deletions cut 5 bases from V and 0 bases from J, with 14 bases between. The germline CDR1 and CDR2 sequences are LGHNA and YNFKEQ. CDR3 in amino acids: CASSILALGSYEQYF. CDR3 coding DNA: TGTGCCAGCAGCATACTAGCATTAGGCTCCTACGAGCAGTACTTC.

The table lists this clone with a count of one. The chain combines TRBV5-5 with TRBJ2-1; a possible D gene is TRBD2 (5 bases). This CDR3 has 16 amino acids. V lost 0 bases and J lost 7, with 17 bases in between. CDR1 is SGHKS and CDR2 is YYEKEE in the germline V gene (reference sequence). CDR3 in amino acids: CASSLANGRGSNEQFF. DNA for the CDR3: TGTGCCAGCAGCTTGGCCAATGGTAGAGGGTCGAATGAGCAGTTCTTC.

V and J are TRBV9 and TRBJ1-2, with D hard to call. Germline CDR1 and CDR2: SGDLS and YYNGEE. The V gene lost 4 bases and the J gene lost 4 bases, with 20 bases spanning the gap. This CDR3 has 16 amino acids. The CDR3 reads CASSISGRSGVYGYTF. DNA for the CDR3: TGTGCCAGCAGCATTAGCGGGCGGAGTGGGGTCTATGGCTACACCTTC.

The chain links TRBV5-8 to TRBJ1-3; TRBD1 agrees at 8 bases. The CDR3 has 17 amino acids. After removal of 0 bases from V and 6 bases from J, the junction contained 11 bases not matched to a gene. Germline lookup yields CDR1 SGHTS and CDR2 YDEGEE. Written as DNA, the CDR3 is TGTGCCAGCAGCTTGGATGGGCAGCGGACAGGGACAAACACCATATATTTT. This sequence encodes CASSLDGQRTGTNTIYF. The full variable domain, in which reference TRBV5-8 and TRBJ1-3 provide the parts outside the CDR3, is EAGVTQSPTHLIKTRGQQATLRCSPISGHTSVYWYQQALGLGLQFLLWYDEGEERNRGNFPPRFSGRQFPNYSSELNVNALELEDSALYLCASSLDGQRTGTNTIYFGEGSWLTVV.

The rearrangement uses TRBV4-1 and TRBJ2-3, with 8 bases aligning to TRBD1. The CDR3 has 17 amino acids. V was pared by 6 bases and J by 2 bases, with 13 bases of the junction left unmatched. Germline CDR1 MGHRA, CDR2 YSYEKL. The CDR3 protein is CASRGNLGQGATDTQYF. The CDR3 DNA sequence: TGCGCCAGCAGGGGAAACTTAGGACAGGGAGCCACAGATACGCAGTATTTT.